These T cell receptor beta chains were read from a single sample in a study of OX40 agonist ivuxolimab in advanced cancers. Clones were sequenced by immunoSEQ multiplex PCR, and TCRdb holds only the in-frame ones, with some missing. The table includes some 69,000 clones, 89% detected once. The sample was CD4+ or CD8+ T cells sorted from blood, taken in a trial of the OX40 agonist ivuxolimab. The receptor set was obtained from an adult with an advanced solid tumor such as melanoma, head and neck, liver or kidney cancer. Each CDR3 is given with its conserved first and last residue. Clone sizes are given selectively: once, few, many, or a class where the clone is expanded.

>few|TRBV28|TRBJ1-2
CASSSGPTGGYTF
>NA|TRBV6-5|TRBJ2-5
CASSYSIGSWQETQYF
>NA|TRBV9|TRBJ1-4
CASSSQGAGELFF
>NA|TRBV6-6|TRBJ2-7
CASSNAAPGAYF
>NA|TRBV7-6|TRBJ1-4
CASSWGRGNEKLFF
>NA|TRBV21-1|TRBJ1-5
CASSKPQQAHQPQHF
>NA|TRBV5-8|TRBJ2-7
CASSLLRGTEQYF
>NA|TRBV5-1|TRBJ2-3
CASSLGIMSTDTQYF
>once|TRBV7-7|TRBJ2-2
CASSLEVAFNAGELFF
>NA|TRBV19|TRBJ1-5
CASSIGPGANQPQHF
>NA|TRBV5-4|TRBJ2-7
CASSRGALDTYEQYF
>NA|TRBV2|TRBJ2-2
CASSEQGTTGELFF
>NA|TRBV28|TRBJ1-5
CASTAPDHSNQPQHF
>NA|TRBV20-1|TRBJ2-5
CSAAEAESNF
>few|TRBV13|TRBJ2-5
CASSQEGTQYF
>NA|TRBV6-1|TRBJ2-1
CASSDGLAGPYNEQFF
>NA|TRBV11-2|TRBJ2-1
CASSLGILWSLAGEWEQFF
>NA|TRBV27|TRBJ2-3
CASSHTVARGKDTQYF
>NA|TRBV9|TRBJ1-3
CASSVERGGNSGNTIYF
>NA|TRBV18|TRBJ2-5
CASSPSLNQETQYF
>NA|TRBV28|TRBJ2-2
CASLWGSTGELFF
>once|TRBV11-3|TRBJ2-3
CASSSIATPGLVIPMYF
>NA|TRBV10-1|TRBJ2-5
CASSGQGYQETQYF
>NA|TRBV28|TRBJ2-3
CASNPSSGARDTQYF
>NA|TRBV30|TRBJ2-1
CAWSVGGTSSYNEQFF
>NA|TRBV11-2|TRBJ2-1
CASSFVGLHNEQFF
>NA|TRBV18|TRBJ2-7
CASFPTGAGTYEQYF
>NA|TRBV7-9|TRBJ2-7
CASSLYGNRGISYEQYF
>NA|TRBV7-3|TRBJ2-3
CASSSSGTEGTQYF
>NA|TRBV19|TRBJ2-7
CASRSGTGDEQYF
>NA|TRBV11-1|TRBJ2-5
CASSLVGPPSETQYF
>NA|TRBV25-1|TRBJ2-5
CASSEFLSGRQETQYF
>NA|TRBV6-5|TRBJ1-2
CASSSLGALYGYTF
>NA|TRBV7-2|TRBJ2-7
CASSLGILGINEQYF
>NA|TRBV10-3|TRBJ1-5
CAISEGVGRRAAQHF
>NA|TRBV2|TRBJ1-6
CASSEKGPSSYNSPLHF
>NA|TRBV10-1|TRBJ2-2
CASSDLAGTSGTGELFF
>NA|TRBV11-3|TRBJ1-2
CASSPTGYYGYTF
>NA|TRBV28|TRBJ2-1
CASLLSSYNEQFF
>NA|TRBV5-1|TRBJ1-1
CASSQTGFMNTEAFF
>NA|TRBV7-8|TRBJ2-1
CASSLPELGSSSYNEQFF
>few|TRBV11-3|TRBJ2-2
CASSPSVAGASRELFF
>NA|TRBV6-1|TRBJ2-7
CASSDGTGVDYEQYF
>NA|TRBV9|TRBJ2-3
CASGRTTSTDTQYF
>NA|TRBV30|TRBJ2-3
CACLRGRAGDTQYF
>NA|TRBV11-3|TRBJ2-1
CASSLAGGLGHEQFF
>NA|TRBV6-6|TRBJ2-5
CASSGGYPQETQYF
>NA|TRBV11-2|TRBJ1-2
CASSSYVRRGYTF
>NA|TRBV9|TRBJ2-3
CASSTGLAGVIDTQYF
>NA|TRBV6-6|TRBJ2-7
CASSYRERNEQYF
>NA|TRBV7-9|TRBJ2-7
CASSLTPLEQYF
>NA|TRBV10-3|TRBJ2-7
CAISELAGTSYEQYF
>NA|TRBV4-1|TRBJ2-2
CASSQGIGGVDTGELFF
>NA|TRBV2|TRBJ1-2
CASSEGTGHYGYTF